The entry below describes one T cell receptor beta chain. This clone has more than one count but fewer than ten. The clone's antigen remains unknown. Per-base quality was not reported, and no clone a single base away is much larger than it. This record belongs to a study of beta chain features in type 1 diabetes (dated by TCRdb to 2016 to 2019). Background for the entire study: No differences in mean age, gender distribution, total cell number or subset yield were found between patients and healthy donors. In the study, TCRB repertoires of sorted circulating CD4+ T cell subsets from recently diagnosed type 1 diabetes patients were compared with those of matched healthy donors. A total of some 110 million sorted cells were examined across all samples, and the number of cells per subset was strongly correlated with RNA yield. Whereas all 30 or so donors provided naive and central memory subsets, regulatory and stem cell-like memory subsets were isolated from just 8 patients and about 8 healthy donors. What the work shows at the level of the full study, not this receptor alone: Because cDNA rather than genomic DNA was sequenced, highly expressing activated cells could have been over-represented, although no difference in activation and CD3 levels was found between groups. PCR might favor shorter templates, but patient and control samples were amplified and corrected together, so any skew would affect both groups equally. Because small numbers of individuals were included in the HLA sub-analyses, any influence of HLA type on TCRB rearrangement was left unresolved. Patients with type 1 diabetes made fewer insertions and deleted more nucleotides at VDJ recombination sites, implying thymic rearrangement abnormalities. A moderate but significant shortening of TCRB CDR3 length was observed in type 1 diabetes patients in all four CD4+ subsets. The naive, central memory and regulatory TCRB repertoires appeared to resemble one another more closely among patients than among healthy donors.

A single peripheral blood draw of about 120 mL on average was collected from each donor into heparinised tubes. A BD FACSAria II and a panel including CD45RO, CCR7, CD25, CD127, CD95 and CD27 were used to sort naive, central memory, regulatory and stem cell-like memory CD4+ T cells. A purity above 95% was achieved for all sorted populations. PBMCs were separated immediately by Lymphoprep density gradient centrifugation and were stained directly, without being cultured. To minimize batch effects, samples were stained and sorted in pairs, one healthy donor with one patient per experiment. The entire amount of isolated RNA was reverse transcribed using the High Capacity cDNA Reverse Transcription Kit, so the sequenced TCRB transcripts were expressed ones. Survey-depth immunoSEQ sequencing was performed on stem cell-like memory T cell samples, with an average of roughly 930,000 total reads per sample. After sorted cells were lysed in RLT buffer, RNA was extracted with DNase-treated RNeasy Micro or Mini kits, with the choice depending on cell number. Each cell subset was processed separately to prevent cross-contamination, with patient and healthy donor samples processed together. The immunoSEQ multiplex PCR was used to amplify TCRB sequences from cDNA, yielding 87-bp fragments that span the CDR3 region. The amplicons were sequenced using the Illumina HiSeq platform. In the original analysis: PCR bias was corrected computationally using synthetic template baselines, and reads within Hamming distance 2 were collapsed, with unmergeable singletons discarded. Reads were aligned against IMGT to assign V, D and J genes, CDR3 length and insertions or deletions at six rearrangement sites. Clonotype counts were normalized to sorted cell number within each subset before computing true diversity and Gini coefficients with the tcR R package. Repertoire sharing was quantified using the overlap coefficient calculated on TCRB nucleotide sequences. TCRdb stores this immuneACCESS table with in-frame sequences only. Part of the clones is absent; in the studies checked, under half of the shortfall reflects unresolved V genes, and no reason is known for the rest. The V and J calls and the clone size are those of that table, but D and trimming were determined from the DNA. For this sample the table gives tens of thousands of clones, of which about 32% were detected only once. Roughly 0.45% of the sample goes to the ten largest clones.

CDR3 length: 14 amino acids, cysteine to phenylalanine. Just CDR3 DNA is preserved here, 42 bases in frame from base 1. Germline trimming amounts to 4 bases on V and 12 bases on J, with 7 as the count of junction bases outside the gene matches. In the germline V gene, CDR1 corresponds to SGHTA and CDR2 to FQGNSA. The specimen was stem cell memory CD4+ T cells from blood. According to the study, the label for this sample's cell subset or site signals: stem cell-like memory CD4+ T cells. The source is a woman under 30 in good health. Rearrangement joined TRBV7-2 to TRBJ2-6, with TRBD1 matching 9 junction bases. The CDR3 corresponds to CASSSRTGARVLTF. In nucleotide form, the sequence is TGTGCCAGCAGCTCTCGGACAGGGGCTCGCGTCCTGACTTTC.